A single T cell receptor beta chain is shown here with its context. As handled by the study authors: Quantification of nucleated cells was approximated via reference gene primer amplification. TCRdb's table, derived via immunoSEQ multiplex PCR, lists solely in-frame clones and lacks some. The V and J calls and the clone size are those of that table, but D and trimming were determined from the DNA. The repertoire holds more than 90,000 clones, around 90% seen once, with 7.7% in the top ten. This CDR3 is built from 15 residues. Trimming pared 1 base from V and 4 bases from J, leaving 13 bases between. Germline V gives CDR1 SGHTA, CDR2 FQGNSA. The data derive from a study of blood T cell repertoires in COVID-19. Turning to the study itself: Sources were T cells, B-cell-depleted T cells, or PBMCs; the material itself was cDNA or gDNA.

The TCR comes from a human donor in a cohort sampled during active COVID-19. The material sequenced was peripheral blood. The chain recombines TRBV7-2 with TRBJ1-2, with D tentatively TRBD1 (6 bases). CDR3 nucleotides: TGTGCCAGCAGCTTAGAACAGGGATTAATCTATGGCTACACCTTC. It translates to CASSLEQGLIYGYTF.